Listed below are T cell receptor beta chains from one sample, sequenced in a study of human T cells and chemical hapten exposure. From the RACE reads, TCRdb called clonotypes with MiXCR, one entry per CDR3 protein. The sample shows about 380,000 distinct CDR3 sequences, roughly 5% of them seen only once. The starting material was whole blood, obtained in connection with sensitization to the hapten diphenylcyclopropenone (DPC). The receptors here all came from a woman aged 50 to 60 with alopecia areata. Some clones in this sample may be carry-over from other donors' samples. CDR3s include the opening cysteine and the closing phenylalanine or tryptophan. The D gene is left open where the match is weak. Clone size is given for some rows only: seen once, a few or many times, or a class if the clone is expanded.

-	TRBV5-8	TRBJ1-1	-	TGTGCCAGCAGCATACGTACTTCCCTCCGGGGGAACACTGAAGCTTTCTTT	CASSIRTSLRGNTEAFF
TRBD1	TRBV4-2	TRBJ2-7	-	TGTGCCAGCAGCCGGGACAGGGGTAGCTCCTACGAGCAGTACTTC	CASSRDRGSSYEQYF
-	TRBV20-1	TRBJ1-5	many	TGCAGTGCTAGAGCGGGGGCTGGCAATCAGCCCCAGCATTTT	CSARAGAGNQPQHF
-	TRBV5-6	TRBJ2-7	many	TGTGCCAGCAGCCTCCCGACGTCCGGCGAGCAGTACTTC	CASSLPTSGEQYF
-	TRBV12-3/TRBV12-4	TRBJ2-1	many	TGTGCCAGCAGTTTTCTTGGGGTGAATGAGCAGTTCTTC	CASSFLGVNEQFF
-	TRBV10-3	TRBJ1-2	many	TGTGCCATCAACGTGGGGGGCTCTAACTATGGCTACACCTTC	CAINVGGSNYGYTF
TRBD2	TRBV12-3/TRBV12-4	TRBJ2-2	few	TGTGCCAGCAGGCGGACTAGCGGGAGTCCCGGGGAGCTGTTTTTT	CASRRTSGSPGELFF
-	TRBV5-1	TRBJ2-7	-	TGCGCCAGCAGCACCGGGGGACAGAGCTCCTACGAGCAGTACTTC	CASSTGGQSSYEQYF
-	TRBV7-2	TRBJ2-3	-	TGTGCCAGCAGCTTAGCACAGTCCCCAGATACGCAGTATTTT	CASSLAQSPDTQYF
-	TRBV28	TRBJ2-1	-	TGTGCCAGCAGAGAGGGTAGCGCCCAGTGGGGCAATGAGCAGTTCTTC	CASREGSAQWGNEQFF
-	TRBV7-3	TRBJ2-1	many	TGTGCCAGCAGCTTAATAGGGCGAGGTTTCACCTACAATGAGCAGTTCTTC	CASSLIGRGFTYNEQFF
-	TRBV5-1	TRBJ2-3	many	TGCGCCAGCAGCTTGGCCCCAGATACGCAGTATTTT	CASSLAPDTQYF
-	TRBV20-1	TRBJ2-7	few	TGCAGTGCTAGAGCACTCCGGATGGTGTACGAGCAGTACTTC	CSARALRMVYEQYF
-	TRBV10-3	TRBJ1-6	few	TGTGCCATCAGGCAGGAAAATTCACCCCTCCACTTT	CAIRQENSPLHF
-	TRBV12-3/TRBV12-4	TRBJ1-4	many	TGTGCCAGCAGCGGAGGCTTAGGGGAAAAACTGTTTTTT	CASSGGLGEKLFF
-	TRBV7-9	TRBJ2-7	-	TGTGCCAGCAGCTTACCGGACGAGCAGTACTTC	CASSLPDEQYF
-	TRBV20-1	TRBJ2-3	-	TGCAGTGCTCAGGGGGGAAGCGGGAACACAGATACGCAGTATTTT	CSAQGGSGNTDTQYF
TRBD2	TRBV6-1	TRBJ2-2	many	TGTGCCAGCAGTGAAGGGGTAGCGGGGACCGGGGAGCTGTTTTTT	CASSEGVAGTGELFF
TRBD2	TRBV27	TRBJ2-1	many	TGTGCCAGCAGTTGGGGGGGAATGGGGACGAATGAGCAGTTCTTC	CASSWGGMGTNEQFF
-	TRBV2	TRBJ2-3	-	TGTGCCAGCAGGGAATTACTTTCAGGGACAGATACGCAGTATTTT	CASRELLSGTDTQYF
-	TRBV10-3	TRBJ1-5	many	TGTGCCATCAGTGAAAAACAGGTCGGGGTTGGAGGGCAGCCCCAGCATTTT	CAISEKQVGVGGQPQHF
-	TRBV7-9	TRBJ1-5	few	TGTGCCAGCGCGGACGGAGACAATCAGCCCCAGCATTTT	CASADGDNQPQHF
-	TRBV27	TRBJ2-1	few	TGTGCCAGCAGTCTCTACGGGGCGCGTGAGCAGTTCTTC	CASSLYGAREQFF
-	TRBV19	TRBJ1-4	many	TGTGCCAGTAGTTCCTCGGACGCGGGAGAAAAACTGTTTTTT	CASSSSDAGEKLFF
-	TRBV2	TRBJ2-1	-	TGTGCCAGCACCGAACCCGCGGGGGAGCAGTTCTTC	CASTEPAGEQFF
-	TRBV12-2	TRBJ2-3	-	TGTGCAAGTCGCTTAGCGGCTAAATCGACTAGTCAGCGTACGCAGTATTTT	CASRLAAKSTSQRTQYF
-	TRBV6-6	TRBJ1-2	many	TGTGCCAGCAAGAAGGGGACGCTCTATGGCTACACCTTC	CASKKGTLYGYTF
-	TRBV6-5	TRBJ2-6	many	TGTGCCAGCAGTTACAGCCAAGTCTCTGGGGCCAACGTCCTGACTTTC	CASSYSQVSGANVLTF
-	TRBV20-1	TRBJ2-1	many	TGCAGTGCGGGGCAGGGATACAATGAGCAGTTCTTC	CSAGQGYNEQFF
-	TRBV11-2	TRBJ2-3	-	TGTGCCAGCAGCTTAGTTGGGGGGGCCAAAGCAGATACGCAGTATTTT	CASSLVGGAKADTQYF
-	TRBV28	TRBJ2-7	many	TGTGCCAGCAGCTCCCCCTACGAGCAGTACTTC	CASSSPYEQYF
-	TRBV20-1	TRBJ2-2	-	TGCAGTGCTAGGATTTCAGGGACCGGGGAGCTGTTTTTT	CSARISGTGELFF
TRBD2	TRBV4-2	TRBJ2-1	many	TGTGCCAGCAGCCAAGATACCACTAGCGCTTCCTACAATGAGCAGTTCTTC	CASSQDTTSASYNEQFF
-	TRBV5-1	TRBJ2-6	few	TGCGCCAGCAGCCCAGTGGCCTCTGGGGCCAACGTCCTGACTTTC	CASSPVASGANVLTF
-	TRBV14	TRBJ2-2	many	TGTGCCAGCAGCCAACGCGTAGCTGGTTCCGGGGAGCTGTTTTTT	CASSQRVAGSGELFF
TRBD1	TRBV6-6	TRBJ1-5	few	TGTGCCAGCACCAGCGGGACAGGGACCTTAGACGGCAATCAGCCCCAGCATTTT	CASTSGTGTLDGNQPQHF
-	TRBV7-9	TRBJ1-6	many	TGTGCCAGCAGCTTAGAGAGGGGGTGGAGGGAGAATTCACCCCTCCACTTT	CASSLERGWRENSPLHF
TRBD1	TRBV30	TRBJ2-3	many	TGTGCCTGGAGCCTCGGACAGGTAGACACAGATACGCAGTATTTT	CAWSLGQVDTDTQYF
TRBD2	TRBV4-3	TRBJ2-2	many	TGCGCCAGCAGCCAAGATCGGCCTAGCGGGAGTTACGGGGAGCTGTTTTTT	CASSQDRPSGSYGELFF
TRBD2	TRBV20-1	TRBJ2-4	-	TGCAGTGCTGCGGACCTTTCGACTAGCGGGAGGGGCAAAAACATTCAGTACTTC	CSAADLSTSGRGKNIQYF
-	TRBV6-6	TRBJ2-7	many	TGTGCCAGCAGCCAGCCCGCCGGGGAGCAGTACTTC	CASSQPAGEQYF
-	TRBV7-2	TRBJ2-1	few	TGTGCCAGCAGCCTCAACCGGGACAAACCCTACAATGAGCAGTTCTTC	CASSLNRDKPYNEQFF
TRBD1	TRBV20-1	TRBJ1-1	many	TGCAGTGCTAAATCAGGCTCCGGGACAGGGGTCACTGAAGCTTTCTTT	CSAKSGSGTGVTEAFF
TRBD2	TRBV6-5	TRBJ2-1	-	TGTGCCAGCAGTTACCCACAGCGGGAGGGCCTCTATGAGCAGTTCTTC	CASSYPQREGLYEQFF
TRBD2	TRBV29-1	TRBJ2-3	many	TGCAGCGTTGAAGAAACGGGAGGGCCGAGGGGCACAGATACGCAGTATTTT	CSVEETGGPRGTDTQYF
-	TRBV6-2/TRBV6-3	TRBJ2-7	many	TGTGCCAGCAGGGCTAGCGTCTACGAGCAGTACTTC	CASRASVYEQYF
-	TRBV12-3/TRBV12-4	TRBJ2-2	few	TGTGCCAGCAGTCCGGGCGCCCCTCCTTCGAACACCGGGGAGCTGTTTTTT	CASSPGAPPSNTGELFF
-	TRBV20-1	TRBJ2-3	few	TGCAGTGCTCCCACCGGCTCGGCTTGGCCGGGGAAGCAGTATTTT	CSAPTGSAWPGKQYF
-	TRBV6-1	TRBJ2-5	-	TGTGCCAGCAGTGAAGTTTTGCCGGATCCGGAGGAGACCCAGTACTTC	CASSEVLPDPEETQYF
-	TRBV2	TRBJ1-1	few	TGTGCCAGCAGTGTACTACAGATGAACACTGAAGCTTTCTTT	CASSVLQMNTEAFF
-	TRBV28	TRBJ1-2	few	TGTGCCAGCCCTCCTCTGGGCATCAACACCTTC	CASPPLGINTF
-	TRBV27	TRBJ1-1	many	TGTGCCAGCAGTTCCATATTGACAGAGGCAGCTTTCTTT	CASSSILTEAAFF
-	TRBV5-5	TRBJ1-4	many	TGTGCCAGCAGCTTGGACAGGGTTCTCGGAAAACTGTTTTTT	CASSLDRVLGKLFF
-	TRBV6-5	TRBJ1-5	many	TGTGCCAGCAGTTCAGGGAATCAGCCCCAGCATTTT	CASSSGNQPQHF